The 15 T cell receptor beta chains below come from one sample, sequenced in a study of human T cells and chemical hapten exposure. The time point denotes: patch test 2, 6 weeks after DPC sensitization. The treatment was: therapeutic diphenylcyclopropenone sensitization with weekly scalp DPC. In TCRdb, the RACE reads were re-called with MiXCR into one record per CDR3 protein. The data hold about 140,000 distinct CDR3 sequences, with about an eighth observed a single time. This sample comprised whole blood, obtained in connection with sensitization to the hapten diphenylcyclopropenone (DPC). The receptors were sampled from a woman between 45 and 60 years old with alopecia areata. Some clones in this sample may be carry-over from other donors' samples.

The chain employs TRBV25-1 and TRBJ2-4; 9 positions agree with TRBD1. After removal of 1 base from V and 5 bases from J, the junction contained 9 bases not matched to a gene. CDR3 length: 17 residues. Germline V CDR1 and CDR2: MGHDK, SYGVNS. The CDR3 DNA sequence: TGTGCCAGCAGTGAATCCATTCCCGGGACAGGGCAAAACATTCAGTACTTC. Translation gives CASSESIPGTGQNIQYF.

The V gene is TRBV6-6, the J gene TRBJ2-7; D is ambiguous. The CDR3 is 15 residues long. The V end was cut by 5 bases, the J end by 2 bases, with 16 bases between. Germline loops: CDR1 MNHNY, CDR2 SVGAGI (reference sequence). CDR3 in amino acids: CASSPDEASTYEQYF. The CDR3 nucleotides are TGTGCCAGCAGTCCCGATGAGGCCTCCACCTACGAGCAGTACTTC.

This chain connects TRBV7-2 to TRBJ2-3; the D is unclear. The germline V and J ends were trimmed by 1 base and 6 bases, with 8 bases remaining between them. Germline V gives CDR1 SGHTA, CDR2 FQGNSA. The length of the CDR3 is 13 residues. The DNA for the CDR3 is TGTGCCAGCAGCTTAGTCGCTGTGGATACGCAGTATTTT. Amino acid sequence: CASSLVAVDTQYF. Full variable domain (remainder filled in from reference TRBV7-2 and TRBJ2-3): GAGVSQSPSNKVTEKGKDVELRCDPISGHTALYWYRQSLGQGLEFLIYFQGNSAPDKSGLPSDRFSAERTGGSVSTLTIQRTQQEDSAVYLCASSLVAVDTQYFGPGTRLTVL.

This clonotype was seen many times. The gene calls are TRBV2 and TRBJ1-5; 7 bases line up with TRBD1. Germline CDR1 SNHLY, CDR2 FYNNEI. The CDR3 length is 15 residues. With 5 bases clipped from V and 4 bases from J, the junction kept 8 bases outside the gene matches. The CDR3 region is CASSIQGISNQPQHF. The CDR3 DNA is TGTGCCAGCAGTATACAGGGGATCAGTAATCAGCCCCAGCATTTT.

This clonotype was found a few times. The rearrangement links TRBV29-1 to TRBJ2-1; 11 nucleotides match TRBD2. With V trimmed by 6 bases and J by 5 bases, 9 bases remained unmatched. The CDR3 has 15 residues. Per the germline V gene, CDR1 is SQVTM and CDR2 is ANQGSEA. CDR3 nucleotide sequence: TGCAGCGTCGTAAGACTAGCGGGACGTAACAATGAGCAGTTCTTC. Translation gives CSVVRLAGRNNEQFF.

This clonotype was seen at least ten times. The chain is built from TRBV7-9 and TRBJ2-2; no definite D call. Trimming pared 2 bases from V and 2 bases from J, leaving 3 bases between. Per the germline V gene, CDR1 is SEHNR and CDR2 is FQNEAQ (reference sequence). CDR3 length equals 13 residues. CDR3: CASSLFNTGELFF. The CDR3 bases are TGTGCCAGCAGCTTATTTAACACCGGGGAGCTGTTTTTT.

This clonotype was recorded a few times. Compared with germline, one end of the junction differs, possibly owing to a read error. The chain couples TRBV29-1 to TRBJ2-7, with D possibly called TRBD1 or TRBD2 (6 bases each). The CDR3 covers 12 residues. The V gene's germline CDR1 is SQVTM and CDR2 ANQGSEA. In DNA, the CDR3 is TGCAGCGTCGAAGGGGGGACCTACGAGCAGTACTTC. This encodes CSVEGGTYEQYF.

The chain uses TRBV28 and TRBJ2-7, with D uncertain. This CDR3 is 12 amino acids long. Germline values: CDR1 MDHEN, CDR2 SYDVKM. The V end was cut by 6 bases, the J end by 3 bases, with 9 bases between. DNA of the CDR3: TGTGCCAGCAGGTCTCAGTACTACGAGCAGTACTTC. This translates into CASRSQYYEQYF.

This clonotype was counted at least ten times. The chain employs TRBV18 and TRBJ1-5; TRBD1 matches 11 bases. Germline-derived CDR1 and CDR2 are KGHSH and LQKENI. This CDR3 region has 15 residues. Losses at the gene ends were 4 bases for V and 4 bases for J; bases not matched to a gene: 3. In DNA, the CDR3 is TGTGCCAGCTCACAGGGGACAGGGGGAAATCAGCCCCAGCATTTT. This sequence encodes CASSQGTGGNQPQHF.

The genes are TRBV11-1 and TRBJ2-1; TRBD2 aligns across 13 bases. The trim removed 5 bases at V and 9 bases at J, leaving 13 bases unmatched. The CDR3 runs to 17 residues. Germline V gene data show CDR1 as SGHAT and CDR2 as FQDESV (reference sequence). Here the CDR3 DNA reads TGTGCCAGCAGCATATACGCCGGGACTAGCGGGAAGAGTGAGCAGTTCTTC. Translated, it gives CASSIYAGTSGKSEQFF.

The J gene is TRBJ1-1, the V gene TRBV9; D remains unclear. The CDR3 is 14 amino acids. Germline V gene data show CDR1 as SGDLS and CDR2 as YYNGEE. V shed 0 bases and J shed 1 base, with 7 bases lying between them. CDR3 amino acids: CASSVVYENTEAFF. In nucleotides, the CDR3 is TGTGCCAGCAGCGTAGTTTATGAGAACACTGAAGCTTTCTTT. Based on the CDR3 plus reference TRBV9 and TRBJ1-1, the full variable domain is DSGVTQTPKHLITATGQRVTLRCSPRSGDLSVYWYQQSLDQGLQFLIQYYNGEERAKGNILERFSAQQFPDLHSELNLSSLELGDSALYFCASSVVYENTEAFFGQGTRLTVV.

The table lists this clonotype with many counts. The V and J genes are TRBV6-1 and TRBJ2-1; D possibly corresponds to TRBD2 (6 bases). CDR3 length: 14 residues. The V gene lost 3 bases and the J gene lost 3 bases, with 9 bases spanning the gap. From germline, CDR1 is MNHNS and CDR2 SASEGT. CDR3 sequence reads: CASSERGNYNEQFF. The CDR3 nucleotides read TGTGCCAGCAGTGAGCGGGGCAACTACAATGAGCAGTTCTTC.

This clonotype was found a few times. As DNA, the CDR3 is TGCGCCAGCAGCTTGTCTCGCGCGGGGACCTACGAGCAGTACTTC. Encoded protein: CASSLSRAGTYEQYF. The gene calls are TRBV5-1 and TRBJ2-7, with D possibly matching TRBD2 (6 bases). Germline assignment: CDR1 SGHRS and CDR2 YFSETQ. V dropped 1 base and J dropped 2 bases, with 13 bases sitting between them. This CDR3 is 15 amino acids long.

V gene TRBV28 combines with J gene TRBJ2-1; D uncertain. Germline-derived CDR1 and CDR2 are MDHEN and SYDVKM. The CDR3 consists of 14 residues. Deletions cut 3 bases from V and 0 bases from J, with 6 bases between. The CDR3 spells CASSFRSSYNEQFF. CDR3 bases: TGTGCCAGCAGTTTCCGCAGCTCCTACAATGAGCAGTTCTTC.

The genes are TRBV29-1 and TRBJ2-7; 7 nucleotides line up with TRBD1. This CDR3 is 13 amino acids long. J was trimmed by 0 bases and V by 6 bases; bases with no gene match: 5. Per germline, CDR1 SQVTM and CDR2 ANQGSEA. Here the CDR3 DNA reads TGCAGCGTCCAAACAGGGGTCTCCTACGAGCAGTACTTC. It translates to CSVQTGVSYEQYF.